This TCR beta chain was profiled in a study of shared clonotypes between healthy human individuals. Overall study findings and caveats: Only blood was sampled; tissue repertoires likely differ.

With regard to this clone: As yet, its antigen is unknown.

For sorted subsets, roughly 210 ng DNA per replicate equaled some 27,000 T cell genomes. The assay was immunoSEQ multiplex PCR, and TCRdb's table has in-frame clones only and misses some. The sample has millions of clones; roughly 91% are singletons. CDR3 length: 13 residues. Deletions cut 6 bases from V and 8 bases from J, with 14 bases between. Germline V gene lookup returns CDR1 MDHEN and CDR2 SYDVKM. CD8 cells classed as naive were CD45RO-negative and positively selected for CCR7, excluding terminally differentiated effector memory CD45RA+ cells. The sequence was collected from a man younger than 35 in good health. Some clones in this sample may be carry-over from other donors' samples. The chain is built from TRBV28 and TRBJ2-4, with TRBD2 as a possible D gene (7 bases). Material: naive CD8+ T cells from PBMCs. The chain's CDR3 is CASRQGRGDIQYF. CDR3 in DNA: TGTGCCAGCAGGCAGGGGAGGGGGGACATTCAGTACTTC.